A selection of T cell receptor beta chains follows, all from one sample in a study of early T cells in non-severe SARS-CoV-2 infection. Using its own MiXCR run on the 5' RACE reads, TCRdb lists one record per CDR3 protein. Of 30,000 to 35,000 distinct CDR3 sequences listed, 4% to 5% are singletons. Sequencing used whole blood. These receptor sequences come from an adult who was a healthcare worker with PCR-confirmed SARS-CoV-2 infection or an uninfected control (not recorded which). The CDR3 runs from the conserved cysteine through the conserved F or W. D genes are given only for firm matches. Some rows have no size entry. The others give once, few or many, or a class for an expanded clone.

D gene	V gene	clone size	J gene	CDR3 protein	CDR3 DNA
.	TRBV28	many	TRBJ1-1	CASSLRFRGRTMNTEAFF	TGTGCCAGCAGTCTACGATTCAGGGGACGAACAATGAACACTGAAGCTTTCTTT
TRBD1	TRBV11-2	many	TRBJ2-1	CASSLRDRAYNEQFF	TGTGCCAGCAGCTTAAGGGACAGGGCATACAATGAGCAGTTCTTC
.	TRBV6-6	many	TRBJ1-1	CASSYSHTGNTEAFF	TGTGCCAGCAGTTACTCCCATACAGGGAACACTGAAGCTTTCTTT
TRBD1	TRBV29-1	many	TRBJ2-4	CSARLARTGSNIQYF	TGCAGCGCCAGACTGGCCAGGACAGGGTCCAACATTCAGTACTTC
TRBD1	TRBV6-6	few	TRBJ1-5	CASRRTGGENQPQHF	TGTGCCAGCAGACGGACAGGGGGCGAAAATCAGCCCCAGCATTTT
TRBD2	TRBV7-9	many	TRBJ2-7	CASSLSSGRNYEQYF	TGTGCCAGCAGCTTATCTAGCGGGAGAAACTACGAGCAGTACTTC
.	TRBV12-3/TRBV12-4	few	TRBJ2-1	CASSTSSYNEQFF	TGTGCCAGCAGTACGAGCTCCTACAATGAGCAGTTCTTC
.	TRBV5-1	medium-sized	TRBJ2-4	CASSLKQANIQYF	TGCGCCAGCAGCTTGAAACAGGCGAACATTCAGTACTTC
TRBD1	TRBV18	many	TRBJ2-3	CASSTVWDRGGTDTQYF	TGTGCCAGCTCAACGGTGTGGGACAGGGGAGGAACAGATACGCAGTATTTT
TRBD1	TRBV15	many	TRBJ2-6	CATSSGYRGESSGANVLTF	TGTGCCACCAGCAGTGGCTACAGGGGCGAGAGCTCTGGGGCCAACGTCCTGACTTTC
TRBD1	TRBV20-1	few	TRBJ2-5	CSAVRGGGETQYF	TGCAGTGCCGTCCGAGGGGGCGGAGAGACCCAGTACTTC
.	TRBV12-3/TRBV12-4	medium-sized	TRBJ2-3	CASSLAQYTDTQYF	TGTGCCAGCAGTTTAGCACAGTACACAGATACGCAGTATTTT
.	TRBV2	many	TRBJ2-3	CASRAGVPTDTQYF	TGTGCCAGCAGGGCCGGGGTACCCACAGATACGCAGTATTTT
TRBD2	TRBV29-1	many	TRBJ2-4	CSVEKASGDTKNIQYF	TGCAGCGTTGAAAAGGCTAGCGGGGACACCAAAAACATTCAGTACTTC
.	TRBV19	many	TRBJ2-7	CASSIDTGLSYEQYF	TGTGCCAGTAGTATAGATACAGGACTCTCCTACGAGCAGTACTTC
.	TRBV20-1	few	TRBJ2-7	CSARDPGSSYEQYF	TGCAGTGCTAGAGATCCAGGATCCTCCTACGAGCAGTACTTC
.	TRBV21-1	many	TRBJ2-7	CASSKNPGQYPYEQYF	TGTGCCAGCAGCAAAAATCCGGGACAGTACCCCTACGAGCAGTACTTC
.	TRBV27	.	TRBJ2-3	CASSWGGNRVDTQYF	TGTGCCAGCAGTTGGGGGGGTAACAGGGTAGATACGCAGTATTTT
TRBD1	TRBV20-1	many	TRBJ1-5	CSARGGTGNNQPQHF	TGCAGTGCTCGAGGCGGGACAGGTAACAATCAGCCCCAGCATTTT
TRBD1	TRBV6-5	many	TRBJ2-7	CASSYSGQGPYEQYF	TGTGCCAGCAGTTACTCGGGACAGGGGCCCTACGAGCAGTACTTC
.	TRBV4-3	many	TRBJ2-5	CASSQVPSAQETQYF	TGCGCCAGCAGCCAAGTCCCAAGCGCCCAAGAGACCCAGTACTTC
.	TRBV24-1	few	TRBJ2-2	CATSRPAEDNTGELFF	TGTGCCACCAGCAGACCCGCGGAAGACAACACCGGGGAGCTGTTTTTT
.	TRBV4-3	many	TRBJ2-1	CASSQDFMTGASYNEQFF	TGCGCCAGCAGCCAAGATTTTATGACGGGGGCATCCTACAATGAGCAGTTCTTC
TRBD1	TRBV9	many	TRBJ1-5	CASSVGDRALPQHF	TGTGCCAGCAGCGTAGGGGACAGGGCTCTACCCCAGCATTTT
.	TRBV9	many	TRBJ2-3	CASSVFTDTQYF	TGTGCCAGCAGCGTTTTCACAGATACGCAGTATTTT
TRBD2	TRBV20-1	few	TRBJ2-1	CSARDTLSSGSYNEQFF	TGCAGTGCTAGAGATACCCTCTCTAGCGGCTCCTACAATGAGCAGTTCTTC